A selection of T cell receptor beta chains follows, all from one sample in a study of identical twins. MiXCR, applied by TCRdb to the 5' RACE reads, yields one record per CDR3 protein. The table lists 1.5 million or so distinct CDR3 sequences, about 31% of them singletons, with about 0.25% in the top ten. Specimen: cord blood. Every receptor here comes from a newborn girl in good health. Each CDR3 is given with its conserved first and last residue.

TRBJ1-6 | TRBV20-1 | CSARDPDRGHSPPHF
TRBJ2-1 | TRBV11-1 | CASSGRPMNEQFF
- | TRBV7-2 | CASSVADSFSYEQYF
TRBJ1-2 | TRBV12-3/TRBV12-4 | CASSFGQGADYGYTF
TRBJ2-1 | TRBV20-1 | CSAPRPSLPYNEQFF
TRBJ1-2 | TRBV27 | CASSSGRGSAGYTF
TRBJ1-6 | TRBV25-1 | CASSEGGQANSPLHF
TRBJ2-1 | TRBV3-1 | CASSQDRRSGPYNEQFF
TRBJ1-5 | TRBV4-1 | CASSQYRGPNQPQHF
TRBJ2-7 | TRBV5-1 | CASSLAAQGEQYF
TRBJ1-2 | TRBV10-3 | CAISESGTGPNYGYTF
TRBJ2-7 | TRBV20-1 | CSAKWVGAAYEQYF
TRBJ1-5 | TRBV5-8 | CASSLTGGGGQPQHF
TRBJ2-3 | TRBV6-5 | CASSSPGLAGGPTDTQYF
TRBJ1-2 | TRBV11-2 | CASSRDRRVGYTF
- | TRBV20-1 | CSARSSGASYNEQYF
TRBJ2-7 | TRBV14 | CASSQKGLVHEQYF
TRBJ2-2 | TRBV3-1 | CASSHRTSGRRTNTGELFF
TRBJ1-1 | TRBV3-1 | CASSQEPDRVNTEAFF
TRBJ1-2 | TRBV12-3/TRBV12-4 | CASNTGGSHLYGYTF
TRBJ2-7 | TRBV10-3 | CAISKSLIGSGADEQYF
TRBJ2-1 | TRBV7-9 | CASSLAVGTSGRGAYNEQFF
TRBJ1-4 | TRBV4-2 | CASSQDGTTNEKLFF
TRBJ2-4 | TRBV28 | CASSRGGLAGAKNIQDF
TRBJ2-1 | TRBV6-2/TRBV6-3 | CASSPFGDEQFF
TRBJ2-3 | TRBV20-1 | CSANYRATDTQYF
- | TRBV28 | CASRPGLASYNEQYF
TRBJ2-2 | TRBV11-2 | CASSLEGLNTGELFF
TRBJ2-5 | TRBV5-1 | CASSLGWQETQYF
TRBJ2-3 | TRBV20-1 | CSARVGLERTDTQYF
TRBJ2-5 | TRBV7-8 | CASSSISKQETQYF
TRBJ2-3 | TRBV2 | CASSEARGGTDTQYF